The 18 T cell receptor beta chains below come from one sample, sequenced in a study of regulatory T cells in long-lasting Graves disease. Described time point: persistent/refractory GD, antithyroid drugs over 5 years with positive TRAb. PBMC RNA served as the TCR library source. Through Arm-PCR of CDR3 regions and iRepertoire HTBI primers, TCR beta libraries were built. One entry per CDR3 protein, called by TCRdb with MiXCR from the multiplex PCR reads. Among about 290,000 distinct CDR3 sequences listed, around 21% were seen once. Sequenced material: peripheral blood mononuclear cells (PBMCs), taken when the disease was refractory, from a patient treated with antithyroid drugs. All receptors derive from a female donor with Graves disease.

This clonotype was recorded many times. The chain combines TRBV6-1 with TRBJ1-6, with 7 bases that match TRBD1. CDR3 length: 13 residues. Trimming at V came to 5 bases and at J to 9 bases, leaving 4 bases not matched to a gene. Germline V lookup: CDR1 MNHNS, CDR2 SASEGT. CDR3 sequence reads: CASSTTGSSPLHF. CDR3 sequence (DNA): TGTGCCAGCAGTACGACAGGGAGTTCACCCCTCCACTTT.

This clonotype was recorded many times. The chain carries TRBV12-3 or TRBV12-4 and TRBJ1-2; TRBD1 might be the D (6 bases). V was clipped by 7 bases and J by 8 bases, with 26 bases between them. The CDR3 is 16 amino acids. The CDR3 coding sequence is TGTGCCAGCACCCTTGGCCCGGAAGGGGGACCGTTGGGCTACACCTTC. Encoded protein: CASTLGPEGGPLGYTF.

This clonotype was seen many times. The V and J genes are TRBV7-2 and TRBJ1-4; D unresolved. With 1 base removed from V and 10 bases from J, the gap between germline ends came to 10 bases. Per the germline V gene, CDR1 is SGHTA and CDR2 is FQGNSA. The CDR3 contains 13 residues. The CDR3 spells CASSLGEGRKLFF. For the CDR3, the DNA is TGTGCCAGCAGCTTAGGGGAGGGCCGAAAACTGTTTTTT.

At least ten counts were recorded for this clonotype. The chain recombines TRBV20-1 with TRBJ2-5; 10 nucleotides agree with TRBD2. Germline values: CDR1 DFQATT, CDR2 SNEGSKA (reference sequence). With 0 bases clipped from V and 4 bases from J, the junction kept 11 bases outside the gene matches. CDR3 size: 17 residues. CDR3 sequence reads: CSARESGVLAGGETQYF. In DNA, the CDR3 is TGCAGTGCTAGAGAAAGCGGAGTATTAGCGGGAGGAGAGACCCAGTACTTC.

This clonotype was seen a few times. The V call is TRBV20-1, the J call TRBJ2-7, with D possibly being TRBD1 or TRBD2 (5 bases each). Per germline, CDR1 DFQATT and CDR2 SNEGSKA (reference sequence). The CDR3 is 13 amino acids. The V end lost 5 bases, the J end lost 4 bases, and 15 bases lay between the germline ends. CDR3 nucleotide sequence: TGCAGTGCTGTGGGGGACGGAGAATACGAGCAGTACTTC. This gives the protein CSAVGDGEYEQYF.

This clonotype was picked up many times. The V call is TRBV6-5, the J call TRBJ2-7; D ambiguous. Germline CDR1 reads MNHEY; CDR2 reads SVGAGI. V dropped 0 bases and J dropped 3 bases, with 12 bases sitting between them. The CDR3 sequence is 15 residues long. The CDR3 DNA sequence: TGTGCCAGCAGTTACTCGATCCTTACCGGCTACGAGCAGTACTTC. Its translation: CASSYSILTGYEQYF.

The J gene is TRBJ2-7, the V gene TRBV20-1; 13 positions agree with TRBD2. Looked up from germline, CDR1 is DFQATT and CDR2 is SNEGSKA (reference sequence). V trimming: 5 bases; J trimming: 5 bases; junction bases outside the gene matches: 6. This CDR3 comprises 14 residues. This chain's CDR3 is CSAPRTSGRNEQYF. CDR3 DNA: TGCAGTGCTCCCCGGACTAGCGGGAGAAACGAGCAGTACTTC.

The V call is TRBV11-3, the J call TRBJ2-1, with 11 bases matching TRBD2. The CDR3 sequence is 19 residues long. V lost 2 bases and J lost 4; bases outside the gene matches: 13. CDR1 is SGHNT, CDR2 YENEEA, per germline. The CDR3 loop is CASSLPTFGGLAGYNEQFF. In DNA, the CDR3 is TGTGCCAGCAGCTTACCCACTTTTGGCGGACTAGCGGGTTACAATGAGCAGTTCTTC.

The chain couples TRBV12-3 or TRBV12-4 to TRBJ2-1; 10 bases are shared with TRBD2. The J segment lost 8 bases and the V segment lost 4 bases, leaving 11 bases of the junction unmatched. The length of the CDR3 is 16 residues. The CDR3 protein is CASSSRRAGGPDEQFF. The CDR3 bases are TGTGCCAGCAGTTCCCGCCGAGCGGGAGGGCCCGATGAGCAGTTCTTC.

In its sample, this clonotype was seen a few times. The chain employs TRBV7-9 and TRBJ1-2; D is unresolved. This CDR3 has 14 residues. Per germline, CDR1 SEHNR and CDR2 FQNEAQ (reference sequence). The V end lost 1 base, the J end lost 0 bases, and 6 bases lay between the germline ends. The CDR3 loop reads CASSLDRSNYGYTF. CDR3 nucleotide sequence: TGTGCCAGCAGCTTAGACAGATCTAACTATGGCTACACCTTC.

This clonotype was seen more than once but under ten times. V and J are TRBV5-1 and TRBJ2-4; TRBD2 matches at 9 bases. The CDR3 totals 14 residues. Trimming removed 2 bases from V and 7 bases from J; junction bases left unmatched: 4. CDR1 is SGHRS and CDR2 is YFSETQ in the germline V gene. The CDR3 nucleotides read TGCGCCAGCAGCTTTGGCGGGAGGGCCAACATTCAGTACTTC. Translation: CASSFGGRANIQYF.

This chain links TRBV7-9 with TRBJ2-7; 10 bases map to TRBD1. The length of the CDR3 is 15 residues. Germline values: CDR1 SEHNR, CDR2 FQNEAQ (reference sequence). V lost 4 bases and J lost 6; bases outside the gene matches: 9. CDR3: CASSSSGTGEVEQYF. The CDR3 DNA follows: TGTGCCAGCAGCTCCTCCGGGACAGGGGAGGTCGAGCAGTACTTC. Supplemented by reference TRBV7-9 and TRBJ2-7, the full variable domain reads DTGVSQNPRHKITKRGQNVTFRCDPISEHNRLYWYRQTLGQGPEFLTYFQNEAQLEKSRLLSDRFSAERPKGSFSTLEIQRTEQGDSAMYLCASSSSGTGEVEQYFGPGTRLTVT.

This clonotype showed up many times. This chain links TRBV7-3 with TRBJ2-5; 7 bases match TRBD1. The length of the CDR3 is 15 residues. CDR1 SGHTA and CDR2 FQGTGA come from the germline V gene. V was pared by 5 bases and J by 3 bases, with 9 bases of the junction left unmatched. The CDR3 DNA is TGTGCCAGCAGCCCCTACCCGGACAGGAAAGAGACCCAGTACTTC. As protein: CASSPYPDRKETQYF. The full variable domain, completed using reference TRBV7-3 and TRBJ2-5, is GAGVSQTPSNKVTEKGKYVELRCDPISGHTALYWYRQSLGQGPEFLIYFQGTGAADDSGLPNDRFFAVRPEGSVSTLKIQRTERGDSAVYLCASSPYPDRKETQYFGPGTRLLVL.

The chain joins TRBV7-9 to TRBJ2-2; D is unresolved. V lost 5 bases to trimming and J lost 6 bases, with 10 bases between them. This CDR3 is 13 amino acids long. Germline-derived CDR1 and CDR2 are SEHNR and FQNEAQ (reference sequence). The CDR3 sequence is CASSQAPPGELFF. In nucleotides, the CDR3 is TGTGCCAGCAGCCAGGCCCCCCCCGGGGAGCTGTTTTTT.

The chain combines TRBV7-6 with TRBJ2-7; 12 bases agree with TRBD2. This CDR3 region has 15 residues. The trim removed 5 bases at V and 6 bases at J, leaving 8 bases unmatched. Germline V CDR1 and CDR2: SGHVS, FNYEAQ. This CDR3 is CASSPRLAGDGEQYF. CDR3 nucleotides: TGTGCCAGCAGCCCGAGACTAGCGGGAGATGGCGAGCAGTACTTC.

The chain recombines TRBV7-3 with TRBJ1-2; no firm D call. The CDR3 has 12 amino acids. Germline V gives CDR1 SGHTA, CDR2 FQGTGA. The germline V and J ends were trimmed by 4 bases and 10 bases, with 13 bases remaining between them. The CDR3 region is CASSSDGFDYTF. The CDR3 DNA reads TGTGCCAGCAGCTCCGACGGGTTCGACTACACCTTC.

This clonotype was counted at least ten times. The CDR3 bases are TGCAGTGCTCCTCCCGGTCGGGACCACACCGAGACCCAGTACTTC. It translates to CSAPPGRDHTETQYF. V gene TRBV20-1 combines with J gene TRBJ2-5; D may be TRBD1 or TRBD2 (5 bases each). This CDR3 has 15 residues. V lost 5 bases and J 5 bases, leaving 21 bases between the germline ends. CDR1 is DFQATT, CDR2 SNEGSKA, per germline (reference sequence).

This clonotype was found once. The chain uses TRBV6-2 or TRBV6-3 and TRBJ2-5; no reliable D call. Trimming took off 0 bases at V and 5 bases at J, with 13 bases between the two ends. In germline, CDR1 is MNHEY, CDR2 SVGEGT. This CDR3 region has 15 residues. CDR3 sequence: CASSYSKWVGETQYF. The DNA of the CDR3 is TGTGCCAGCAGTTACTCGAAGTGGGTCGGTGAGACCCAGTACTTC.